This T cell receptor beta chain was documented in a study of blood T cell repertoires in COVID-19. Across the study: Samples representing acute and convalescent COVID-19 were sourced from the United States, Italy and Spain.

Participant age was about 18 to 89 years, and participants resided in approximately 25 US areas. Donors were grouped by their self-reported clinical history. Sequencing used immunoSEQ multiplex PCR; TCRdb keeps in-frame clones, though not all of them. This sample has 200,000 or so clones, with about 91% found just once. This receptor was taken from a woman in her 40s with acute COVID-19. Input material: PBMCs or T cells enriched from blood (not recorded which).

The CDR3 region is CASSSLQRGGTDTQYF. CDR3 sequence (DNA): TGTGCCAGCAGCTCCCTTCAGCGGGGGGGCACAGATACGCAGTATTTT. V is TRBV7-2 and J is TRBJ2-3; TRBD2 matches 9 bases. The germline CDR1 and CDR2 sequences are SGHTA and FQGNSA. J lost 1 base, V lost 4 bases, and 6 bases had no gene match. CDR3 length: 16 residues.